The present TCR beta chain was sequenced within a study of T-cell reconstitution after alpha-beta-depleted transplantation in children. V dropped 6 bases and J dropped 1 base, with 16 bases sitting between them. The germline gives CDR1 SEHNR, CDR2 FQNEAQ (reference sequence). This CDR3 has 16 residues. The TCRbeta library was prepared with unique molecular identifiers. TCRdb redid the calling of the PCR reads with MiXCR, one entry per CDR3 protein. The top ten clones hold 0.79% of a sample with hundreds of thousands of distinct CDR3 sequences, roughly 13% of them seen once. Broader study findings: Approximately two months post-transplant, alpha-beta T cells reportedly originated from several hundred expanded graft clones. Among T cells one year after transplant, newly produced cells accounted for most counts and diversity. Surviving recipient T cells and thymic progenitors accounted for the high day-60 TCRbeta diversity observed in some patients.

To note about this clonotype: Its matching antigen is unknown.

This material consisted of PBMCs, taken before TCRalphabeta/CD19-depleted stem cell transplant. V gene TRBV7-9 combines with J gene TRBJ2-1; D perhaps matches TRBD2 (6 bases). This clonotype was obtained from a girl aged 2 to 9 with congenital amegakaryocytic thrombocytopenia, due to receive a stem cell transplant. The CDR3 bases are TGTGCCAGCAGGAACATCGGACTATATTCCTACAATGAGCAGTTCTTC. Its translation is CASRNIGLYSYNEQFF.